These 10 T cell receptor beta chains were sequenced from one sample in a study of beta chain features in type 1 diabetes. No antigen has been identified for these receptors. Sequenced material consisted of expressed TCRB transcripts (all of the isolated RNA was reverse transcribed). Assay used: immunoSEQ multiplex PCR; TCRdb lists only in-frame clones, some missing. This sample carries a few hundred thousand clones, 20% to 25% of them seen once, and the ten largest clones take about 0.012%. Study-wide results and caveats: Among all four CD4+ subsets, Type 1 diabetes patients had TCRB CDR3s that were moderately but significantly shorter.

Sequenced material: naive CD4+ T cells from blood. Receptors originate from a woman between 25 and 40 years old with type 1 diabetes.

The chain employs TRBV30 and TRBJ1-5; 9 bases are a match to TRBD1. The germline V gene has CDR1 GTSNPN and CDR2 SVGIG (reference sequence). V lost 6 bases to trimming and J lost 2 bases; unmatched junction nucleotides: 20. This CDR3 contains 19 residues. The CDR3 sequence is CACISGGTGCWLGNQPQHF. The CDR3 coding sequence is TGTGCCTGTATAAGTGGGGGGACAGGGTGTTGGTTAGGCAATCAGCCCCAGCATTTT.

The chain combines TRBV7-9 with TRBJ2-2, with no clear D. The CDR3 length is 12 residues. V was trimmed by 3 bases and J by 3 bases, leaving 2 bases between them. Germline-derived CDR1 and CDR2 are SEHNR and FQNEAQ (reference sequence). This chain's CDR3 is CASSFDTGELFF. The CDR3 DNA reads TGTGCCAGCAGCTTCGACACCGGGGAGCTGTTTTTT.

This chain joins TRBV30 and TRBJ1-1, with 8 positions matching TRBD1. The CDR3 loop spans 12 amino acids. Germline values: CDR1 GTSNPN, CDR2 SVGIG (reference sequence). Trimming took 3 bases from V and 13 from J; bases not matched to a gene: 10. The CDR3 nucleotides read TGTGCCTGGAGGGACCGGGACAGGTTGTTTTTCTTT. Protein: CAWRDRDRLFFF. Full variable domain (missing parts from reference TRBV30 and TRBJ1-1): SQTIHQWPATLVQPVGSPLSLECTVEGTSNPNLYWYRQAAGRGLQLLFYSVGIGQISSEVPQNLSASRPQDRQFILSSKKLLLSDSGFYLCAWRDRDRLFFFGQGTRLTVV.

This clone was observed a few times. The V and J genes are TRBV7-9 and TRBJ2-6, with D perhaps matching TRBD1 (6 bases). Germline CDR1 SEHNR, CDR2 FQNEAQ (reference sequence). Trimming cost V 5 bases and J 4 bases, with 15 bases left between them. The CDR3 covers 16 residues. CDR3 residues: CASSPTRQAGANVLTF. As DNA, the CDR3 is TGTGCCAGCAGCCCAACCAGACAGGCCGGGGCCAACGTCCTGACTTTC. The variable domain in full, completed from reference TRBV7-9 and TRBJ2-6, reads DTGVSQNPRHKITKRGQNVTFRCDPISEHNRLYWYRQTLGQGPEFLTYFQNEAQLEKSRLLSDRFSAERPKGSFSTLEIQRTEQGDSAMYLCASSPTRQAGANVLTFGAGSRLTVL.

The V gene is TRBV5-1, the J gene TRBJ2-7; TRBD1 is a possible D gene (6 bases). CDR1 and CDR2 from the germline V gene are SGHRS and YFSETQ. The CDR3 is 13 amino acids. Trimming removed 5 bases from V and 2 bases from J, with 11 bases in between. CDR3 sequence reads: CASSQDRTYEQYF. As DNA, the CDR3 is TGCGCCAGCAGTCAAGACAGGACCTACGAGCAGTACTTC.

This sequence joins TRBV28 and TRBJ2-4; the D gene is possibly TRBD1 (6 bases). Germline assignment: CDR1 MDHEN and CDR2 SYDVKM. V lost 2 bases to trimming and J lost 7 bases, with 9 bases between them. The CDR3 loop spans 13 amino acids. The CDR3 DNA sequence: TGTGCCAGCAGTTTAGGGGGCCGGAACATTCAGTACTTC. This gives the protein CASSLGGRNIQYF.

V usage is TRBV10-2 and J usage is TRBJ2-5, with D possibly TRBD2 on 6 matching bases. Germline V gene data show CDR1 as WSHSY and CDR2 as SAAADI. V lost 3 bases to trimming and J lost 4 bases, with 9 bases between them. This CDR3 contains 13 residues. The CDR3 reads CASSDGGGETQYF. As DNA, the CDR3 is TGCGCCAGCAGTGACGGGGGTGGAGAGACCCAGTACTTC.

J is TRBJ2-1 and V is TRBV2, with 7 bases matching TRBD1. Trimming at V came to 6 bases and at J to 3 bases, leaving 5 bases not matched to a gene. The CDR3 sequence is 14 residues long. The germline CDR1 and CDR2 sequences are SNHLY and FYNNEI. The chain's CDR3 is CASSPTGFYNEQFF. The CDR3 DNA reads as TGTGCCAGCAGCCCGACAGGGTTCTACAATGAGCAGTTCTTC.

V usage is TRBV25-1 and J usage is TRBJ2-3; 10 bases are a match to TRBD2. V gave up 3 bases and J gave up 3 bases; unmatched junction bases: 9. The CDR3 has 17 residues. Germline V gives CDR1 MGHDK, CDR2 SYGVNS. CDR3 loop: CASSESGRADITDTQYF. The CDR3 DNA reads as TGTGCCAGCAGTGAGAGCGGGAGGGCGGATATTACAGATACGCAGTATTTT.

The rearrangement uses TRBV6-4 and TRBJ2-7, with 10 bases aligning to TRBD2. The CDR3 runs to 16 residues. Germline-derived CDR1 and CDR2 are MRHNA and SNTAGT. V dropped 4 bases and J dropped 4; count of bases not matched to a gene: 10. In DNA, the CDR3 is TGTGCCAGCAGTGCCACAGCGGGAGGGTTTCCTTACGAGCAGTACTTC. This translates into CASSATAGGFPYEQYF.